This T cell receptor beta chain was obtained from a study of blood T cell repertoires in COVID-19. Sequencing was performed with immunoSEQ multiplex PCR; in TCRdb, only in-frame clones are kept and a portion is missing. The sample consists of 150,000 or so clones, around 87% of them appearing once. This clonotype originated in a man older than 75 with acute or convalescent COVID-19. Sequences were obtained from peripheral blood.

The CDR3 region is CASSQDWTGPYGYTF. CDR3 nucleotides: TGCGCCAGCAGCCAAGATTGGACAGGGCCCTATGGCTACACCTTC. V gene TRBV4-1 combines with J gene TRBJ1-2; 8 bases agree with TRBD1. CDR3 length: 15 residues. Germline CDR1 is MGHRA and CDR2 is YSYEKL. V gave up 0 bases and J gave up 4 bases; unmatched junction bases: 4.